This T cell receptor beta chain was obtained from a study of blood T cell repertoires in COVID-19. Background on the study: Samples taken during acute and convalescent COVID-19 were collected in the United States, Italy and Spain. Sources were T cells, B-cell-depleted T cells, or PBMCs; the material itself was cDNA or gDNA.

The CDR3 consists of 17 residues. Germline-derived CDR1 and CDR2 are SGHDT and YYEEEE. The J segment lost 4 bases and the V segment lost 0 bases, leaving 8 bases of the junction unmatched. Original handling: Amplification of reference gene primers provided the estimated nucleated cell counts. TCRdb's table, derived via immunoSEQ multiplex PCR, lists solely in-frame clones and lacks some. For V, J and clone size, that table is used; D and trimming come from the DNA. Among about 160,000 clones listed, 81% were seen once. The material sequenced was peripheral blood. The TCR comes from a man aged 55 to 69 with active or convalescent COVID-19. The genes are TRBV5-6 and TRBJ2-5, with TRBD2 matching 11 bases. CDR3 region: CASSLGTSGSRRETQYF. Here the CDR3 DNA reads TGTGCCAGCAGCTTGGGTACTAGCGGGAGTCGACGAGAGACCCAGTACTTC.